This T cell receptor beta chain is drawn from a study of blood T cell repertoires in COVID-19. Study context: Sites in the United States, Italy and Spain provided acute and convalescent COVID-19 samples.

Trimming removed 2 bases at V and 0 bases at J, with 12 bases between. Germline CDR1 is MNHEY and CDR2 is SVGAGI. CDR3 length: 16 residues. Sequenced by immunoSEQ multiplex PCR; TCRdb stores in-frame clones only, minus some. The sample contains 210,000 or so clones, approximately 84% of which appear only once. The gene calls are TRBV6-5 and TRBJ2-3; D may be TRBD2 (6 bases). The sequence was collected from a man aged 55-75 years who had recovered from COVID-19. The source material was PBMCs or T cells enriched from blood (not recorded which). CDR3 loop: CASSYGAGGSTDTQYF. CDR3 coding DNA: TGTGCCAGCAGTTACGGGGCAGGAGGGAGCACAGATACGCAGTATTTT.